A single sample is the source of the 24 T cell receptor beta chains below, sequenced in a study of monozygotic twins with cystic fibrosis. The table came from immunoSEQ multiplex PCR; TCRdb's copy has only in-frame clones and leaves some out. Of under 25,000 clones listed, nearly 98% are singletons. Sequenced sample: blood. These receptors came from a woman aged 25 to 39 with cystic fibrosis.

The CDR3 sequence: CASSPRGGRVNGLNEQFF. CDR3 DNA sequence: TGTGCCAGCAGCCCCCGGGGGGGTAGGGTTAACGGGCTCAATGAGCAGTTCTTC. The chain employs TRBV14 and TRBJ2-1, with 8 positions matching TRBD2. The CDR3 loop spans 18 amino acids. The V and J ends lost 4 bases and 6 bases, in that order; junction bases with no gene match: 17. Per germline, CDR1 SGHDN and CDR2 FVKESK.

The chain recombines TRBV13 with TRBJ2-3, with TRBD2 matching 7 bases. Germline CDR1 is PRHDT and CDR2 is FYEKMQ (reference sequence). V lost 5 bases, J lost 6 bases, and 14 bases stayed unmatched. This CDR3 contains 16 residues. CDR3 nucleotides: TGTGCCAGCAGCCTACAGGCAGCGGGGCTCGTGGATACGCAGTATTTT. Its protein product is CASSLQAAGLVDTQYF.

The chain carries TRBV5-6 and TRBJ2-7; D not resolved. The CDR3 has 13 amino acids. V was pared by 4 bases and J by 2 bases, with 10 bases between. Germline V gene data show CDR1 as SGHDT and CDR2 as YYEEEE. CDR3 in amino acids: CASSVGLAYEQYF. The DNA for the CDR3 is TGTGCCAGCAGCGTGGGCCTTGCCTACGAGCAGTACTTC.

V usage is TRBV6-4 and J usage is TRBJ2-1; 10 bases are shared with TRBD2. The CDR3 runs to 15 residues. The germline gives CDR1 MRHNA, CDR2 SNTAGT. Trimming cost V 1 base and J 10 bases; bases outside gene matches: 7. In DNA form, the CDR3 reads TGTGCCAGCAGTGACTTGAGCGGGGGGGTAGAGGAGCAGTTCTTC. This translates into CASSDLSGGVEEQFF.

This chain links TRBV27 with TRBJ1-1; 8 bases agree with TRBD1. V lost 5 bases to trimming and J lost 3 bases; unmatched junction nucleotides: 5. The germline V gene has CDR1 MNHEY and CDR2 SMNVEV (reference sequence). The CDR3 length is 14 residues. This CDR3 is CASSPQGAYTEAFF. The CDR3 nucleotides read TGTGCCAGCAGTCCCCAGGGGGCCTACACTGAAGCTTTCTTT.

The chain joins TRBV10-3 to TRBJ2-3, with TRBD2 matching over 8 bases. The CDR3 sequence is 15 residues long. Germline CDR1 is ENHRY and CDR2 is SYGVKD. V lost 6 bases and J lost 4; bases outside the gene matches: 9. CDR3 region: CAIRTLAGGADTQYF. The CDR3 bases are TGTGCCATCAGGACCCTAGCGGGCGGCGCAGATACGCAGTATTTT.

The rearrangement links TRBV6-1 to TRBJ2-7; 8 nucleotides line up with TRBD1. CDR3 length equals 15 residues. Germline values: CDR1 MNHNS, CDR2 SASEGT. The junction had 5 bases not matched to a gene; V was cut back by 2 bases and J by 2 bases. In DNA, the CDR3 is TGTGCCAGCAGTGAACAGGACAGGGTACCCTACGAGCAGTACTTC. Its translation: CASSEQDRVPYEQYF.

The chain's CDR3 is CASSQDPGLPGDHEQFF. CDR3 bases: TGTGCCAGCAGCCAAGATCCGGGACTACCCGGGGACCATGAGCAGTTCTTC. This chain uses TRBV9 with TRBJ2-1; 7 bases match TRBD2. The V gene end was trimmed by 4 bases and the J gene end by 8 bases; junction bases not matched to a gene: 18. This CDR3 is 17 amino acids long. Germline CDR1 and CDR2: SGDLS and YYNGEE.

The chain recombines TRBV9 with TRBJ2-5; D perhaps matches TRBD2 (7 bases). Per the germline V gene, CDR1 is SGDLS and CDR2 is YYNGEE. The CDR3 consists of 15 residues. Trimming stripped 0 bases from V and 2 bases from J, with 11 bases between. The CDR3: CASSVAGGAQETQYF. The CDR3 nucleotides read TGTGCCAGCAGCGTAGCTGGGGGGGCGCAAGAGACCCAGTACTTC.

V is TRBV2 and J is TRBJ2-1; 10 bases line up with TRBD1. The CDR3 is 16 residues long. Germline lookup yields CDR1 SNHLY and CDR2 FYNNEI. V lost 3 bases to trimming and J lost 4 bases; unmatched junction nucleotides: 6. The CDR3 coding sequence is TGTGCCAGCAGTGATTGGGGACAGGGGTCTTACAATGAGCAGTTCTTC. Translated, it gives CASSDWGQGSYNEQFF.

The chain joins TRBV7-9 to TRBJ1-1; no clear D. Germline CDR1 and CDR2: SEHNR and FQNEAQ (reference sequence). Trimming took 1 base from V and 1 from J, leaving 10 bases between them. The CDR3 has 15 amino acids. The CDR3 loop is CASSLGSAENTEAFF. The CDR3 DNA reads as TGTGCCAGCAGCTTAGGTTCCGCCGAGAACACTGAAGCTTTCTTT.

A word on this clone: The junction departs from germline at one end; a sequencing error may be responsible. The V gene is TRBV6-5, the J gene TRBJ1-5; no clear D gene. The CDR3 covers 14 residues. Looked up from germline, CDR1 is MNHEY and CDR2 is SVGAGI. The CDR3 coding sequence is TGTGTCAGCAGTTCGTGGGGTAGCAATCAGCCCCAGCATTTT. Translating it yields CVSSSWGSNQPQHF.

This chain uses TRBV4-1 with TRBJ1-1, with TRBD1 matching over 9 bases. The V gene's germline CDR1 is MGHRA and CDR2 YSYEKL. With V trimmed by 1 base and J by 1 base, 7 bases remained unmatched. The length of the CDR3 is 17 residues. In nucleotides, the CDR3 is TGCGCCAGCAGCCAAGTATCGGGGACAGGGCCGAACACTGAAGCTTTCTTT. Amino acids: CASSQVSGTGPNTEAFF.

Turning to this clone: The sample contains more than one DNA sequence encoding this CDR3. This chain connects TRBV5-1 to TRBJ2-6; D ambiguous. In germline, CDR1 is SGHRS, CDR2 YFSETQ. The length of the CDR3 is 15 residues. The V gene lost 0 bases and the J gene lost 1 base, with 5 bases spanning the gap. The CDR3 spells CASSLAGSGANVLTF. In DNA form, the CDR3 reads TGCGCCAGCAGCTTGGCTGGATCTGGGGCCAACGTCCTGACTTTC.

The sample holds one count of this clone. The CDR3: CASLPPGGADTQYF. DNA for the CDR3: TGTGCCAGTCTTCCTCCCGGGGGCGCAGATACGCAGTATTTT. The V gene is TRBV6-5, the J gene TRBJ2-3; tentatively, D is TRBD1 or TRBD2 (6 bases each). Between the trimmed V and J ends, which lost 9 bases and 4 bases, there was a span of 17 bases. From germline, CDR1 is MNHEY and CDR2 SVGAGI. The CDR3 runs 14 residues.

V usage is TRBV6-6 and J usage is TRBJ1-5; TRBD1 matches 7 bases. With V trimmed by 9 bases and J by 5 bases, 10 bases remained unmatched. This CDR3 has 14 residues. CDR1 and CDR2 from the germline V gene are MNHNY and SVGAGI (reference sequence). CDR3 DNA: TGTGCCAGGGGCCAGGGGGAGAATTATCAGCCCCAGCATTTT. This gives the protein CARGQGENYQPQHF.

This chain uses TRBV7-6 with TRBJ1-2; maybe TRBD1 (5 bases). The CDR3 contains 13 residues. Trimming left V 5 bases short and J 6 bases short, with 13 bases between. CDR1 is SGHVS, CDR2 FNYEAQ, per germline. This CDR3 reads CASSNGTSNGYTF. In DNA form, the CDR3 reads TGTGCCAGCAGCAACGGGACTTCTAATGGCTACACCTTC.

The V and J genes are TRBV19 and TRBJ2-6; 10 positions match TRBD1. There are 19 residues in the CDR3. CDR1 and CDR2 from the germline V gene are LNHDA and SQIVND (reference sequence). V dropped 7 bases and J dropped 3; count of bases not matched to a gene: 15. Here the CDR3 reads CASTPGDRGFSFGANVLTF. Written as DNA, the CDR3 is TGTGCCAGTACCCCCGGGGACAGGGGTTTCTCTTTTGGGGCCAACGTCCTGACTTTC.

J is TRBJ2-1 and V is TRBV4-1; TRBD2 is a possible D gene (5 bases). This CDR3 comprises 13 residues. V dropped 3 bases and J dropped 6 bases, with 9 bases sitting between them. CDR1 and CDR2 (germline): MGHRA, YSYEKL. The CDR3 bases are TGCGCCAGCAGCCACTCTGAGGGCAATGAGCAGTTCTTC. Its protein product is CASSHSEGNEQFF.

The chain links TRBV7-2 to TRBJ1-6; 11 bases are shared with TRBD1. V shed 1 base and J 10 bases; nucleotides not matched to a gene: 6. CDR1 is SGHTA, CDR2 FQGNSA, per germline. The CDR3 has 16 residues. CDR3 in DNA: TGTGCCAGCAGCTTAGAAGGACAGGGGGCCGGATCACCCCTCCACTTT. Translated, it gives CASSLEGQGAGSPLHF.

J is TRBJ2-3 and V is TRBV6-9, with D perhaps TRBD1 or TRBD2 (5 bases each). Germline CDR1 MNHGY, CDR2 SVAAGI. The CDR3 is made up of 19 amino acids. Trimming removed 0 bases at V and 2 bases at J, with 21 bases between. DNA of the CDR3: TGTGCCAGCAGTTATTCTCTCGTGGCGAGAGGGGAATCCACAGATACGCAGTATTTT. This gives the protein CASSYSLVARGESTDTQYF.

This sequence joins TRBV7-8 and TRBJ2-3; the D is unclear. V lost 3 bases and J 4 bases, leaving 14 bases between the germline ends. The germline CDR1 and CDR2 sequences are SGHVS and FQNEAQ. This CDR3 is 15 amino acids long. The CDR3 reads CASSFPPPRSDTQYF. CDR3 DNA: TGTGCCAGCAGCTTTCCCCCCCCACGATCAGATACGCAGTATTTT.

This chain joins TRBV28 and TRBJ1-2; 11 nucleotides agree with TRBD1. This CDR3 contains 13 residues. The V segment lost 6 bases and the J segment 7 bases; nucleotides outside the gene matches: 4. Germline V gene lookup returns CDR1 MDHEN and CDR2 SYDVKM. Here the CDR3 reads CASRTGTGGGYTF. The CDR3 DNA sequence: TGTGCCAGCAGAACTGGGACAGGGGGTGGCTACACCTTC.

The chain couples TRBV7-2 to TRBJ2-3; maybe TRBD2 (6 bases). The ends were cut back, 3 bases at V and 4 bases at J, with 20 bases in the middle. The germline gives CDR1 SGHTA, CDR2 FQGNSA. This CDR3 contains 17 residues. CDR3 coding DNA: TGTGCCAGCAGCTTGACCCTTCTCGGGGGAGAGGCAGATACGCAGTATTTT. Amino acids: CASSLTLLGGEADTQYF.